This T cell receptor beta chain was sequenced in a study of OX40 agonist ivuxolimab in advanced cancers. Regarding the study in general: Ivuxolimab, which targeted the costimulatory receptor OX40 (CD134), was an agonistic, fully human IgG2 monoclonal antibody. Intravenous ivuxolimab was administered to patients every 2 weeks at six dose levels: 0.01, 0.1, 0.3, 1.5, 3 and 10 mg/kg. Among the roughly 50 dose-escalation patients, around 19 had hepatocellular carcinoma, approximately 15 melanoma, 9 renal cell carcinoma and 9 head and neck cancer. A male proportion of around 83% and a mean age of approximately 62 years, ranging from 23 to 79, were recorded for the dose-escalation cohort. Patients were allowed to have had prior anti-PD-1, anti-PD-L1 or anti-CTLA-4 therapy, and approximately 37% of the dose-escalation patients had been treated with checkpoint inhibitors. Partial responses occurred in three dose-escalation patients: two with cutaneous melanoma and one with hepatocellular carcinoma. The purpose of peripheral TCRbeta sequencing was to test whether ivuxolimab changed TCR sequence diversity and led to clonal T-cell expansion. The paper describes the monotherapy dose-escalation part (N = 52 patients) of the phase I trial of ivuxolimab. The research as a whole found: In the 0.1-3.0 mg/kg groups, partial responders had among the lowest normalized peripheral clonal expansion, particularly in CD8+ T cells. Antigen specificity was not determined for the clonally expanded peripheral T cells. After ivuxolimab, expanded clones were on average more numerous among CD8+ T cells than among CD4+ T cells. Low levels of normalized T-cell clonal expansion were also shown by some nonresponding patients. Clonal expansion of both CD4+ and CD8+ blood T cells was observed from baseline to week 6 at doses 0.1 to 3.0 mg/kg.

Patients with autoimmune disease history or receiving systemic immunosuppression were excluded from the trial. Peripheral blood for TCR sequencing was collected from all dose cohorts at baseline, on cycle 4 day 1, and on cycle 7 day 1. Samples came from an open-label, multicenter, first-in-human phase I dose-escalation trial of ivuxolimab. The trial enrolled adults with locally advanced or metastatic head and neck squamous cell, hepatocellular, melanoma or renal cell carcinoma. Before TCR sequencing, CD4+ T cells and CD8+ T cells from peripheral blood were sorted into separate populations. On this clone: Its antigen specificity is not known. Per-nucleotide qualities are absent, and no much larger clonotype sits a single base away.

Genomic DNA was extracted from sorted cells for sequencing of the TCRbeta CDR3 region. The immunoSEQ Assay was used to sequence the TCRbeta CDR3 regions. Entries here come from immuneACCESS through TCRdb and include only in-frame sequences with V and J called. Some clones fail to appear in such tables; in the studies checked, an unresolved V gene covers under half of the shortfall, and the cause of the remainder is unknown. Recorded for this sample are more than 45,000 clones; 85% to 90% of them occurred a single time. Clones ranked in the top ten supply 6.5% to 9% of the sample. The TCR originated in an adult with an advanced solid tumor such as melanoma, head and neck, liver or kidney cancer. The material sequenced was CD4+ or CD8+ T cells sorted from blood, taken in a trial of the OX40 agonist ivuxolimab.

At the DNA level, the sequence is TGTGCCAGCGTGAAAATGGGGTTTGATACGCAGTATTTT. This encodes CASVKMGFDTQYF. The chain was built from TRBV25-1 and TRBJ2-3, with no reliable assignment of the D segment. Trimming removed 8 bases from V and 6 bases from J, leaving 15 bases between the germline ends. Taken from cysteine to phenylalanine, the CDR3 has 13 residues. Only the CDR3 region is kept as DNA, spanning 39 bases read in frame from base 1. The germline V gene yields MGHDK for CDR1 and SYGVNS for CDR2.